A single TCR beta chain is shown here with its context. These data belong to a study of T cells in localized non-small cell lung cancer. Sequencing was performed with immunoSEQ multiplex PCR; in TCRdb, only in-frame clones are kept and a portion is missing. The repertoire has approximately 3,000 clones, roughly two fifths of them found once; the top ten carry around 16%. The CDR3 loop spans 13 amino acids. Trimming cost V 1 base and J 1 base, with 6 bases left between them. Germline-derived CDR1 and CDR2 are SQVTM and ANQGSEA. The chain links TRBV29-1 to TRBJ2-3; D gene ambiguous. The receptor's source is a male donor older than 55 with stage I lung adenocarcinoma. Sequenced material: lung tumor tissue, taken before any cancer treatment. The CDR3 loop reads CSVEVSGTDTQYF. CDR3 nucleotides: TGCAGCGTTGAAGTAAGCGGCACAGATACGCAGTATTTT.